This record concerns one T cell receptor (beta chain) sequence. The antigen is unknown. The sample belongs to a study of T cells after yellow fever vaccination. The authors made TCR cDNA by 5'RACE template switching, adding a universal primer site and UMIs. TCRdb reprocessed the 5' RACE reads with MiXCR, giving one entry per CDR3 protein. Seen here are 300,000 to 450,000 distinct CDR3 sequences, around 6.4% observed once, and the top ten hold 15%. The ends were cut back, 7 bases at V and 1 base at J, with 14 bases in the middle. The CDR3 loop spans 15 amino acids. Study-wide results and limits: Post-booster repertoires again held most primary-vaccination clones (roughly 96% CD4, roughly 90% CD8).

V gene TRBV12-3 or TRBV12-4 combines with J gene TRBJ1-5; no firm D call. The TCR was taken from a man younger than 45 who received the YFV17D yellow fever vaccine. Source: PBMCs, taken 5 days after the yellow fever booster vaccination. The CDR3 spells CASNWTFPSNQPQHF. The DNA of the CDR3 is TGTGCCAGCAACTGGACCTTTCCCAGCAATCAGCCCCAGCATTTT.